This is a list of T cell receptor beta chains from one sample in a study of T cell responses to AZD1222 COVID-19 vaccine. Method: immunoSEQ multiplex PCR; TCRdb's copy keeps in-frame clones and lacks some. The repertoire holds about 88,000 clones, with approximately 91% as singletons. The sequencing used peripheral blood, collected on day 0 of AZD1222 vaccination. The receptors stem from an adult in good health. Both conserved end residues are trimmed from each CDR3.

V gene	J gene	CDR3 protein
TRBV27	TRBJ1-4	ASSFGGTNNEKLF
TRBV4-1	TRBJ2-3	ASSQDDRKRTDTQY
TRBV6-2/TRBV6-3	TRBJ1-2	ASSVIEWVDGGYT
TRBV29-1	TRBJ1-1	SVPRRDRNTEAF
TRBV5-1	TRBJ1-2	ASSLLREGRGYT
TRBV20-1	TRBJ1-1	SASPGITEAF
TRBV7-2	TRBJ2-3	ASSPSLSTDTQY
TRBV6-1	TRBJ1-5	ASSEGFKNQPQH
TRBV4-1	TRBJ1-4	ASSSRDRGVEKLF
TRBV28	TRBJ2-7	ASKQGIHEQY
TRBV15	TRBJ1-4	ATSTRKSQNEKLF
TRBV5-1	TRBJ1-6	ASSFWLGGQVASPLH
TRBV3-1/TRBV3-2	TRBJ2-5	ASSHFRGLNPLYQETQY
TRBV21-1	TRBJ1-3	ASSKGICEVHSGNTIY
TRBV28	TRBJ1-1	ASSFSPGRRPEAF
TRBV19	TRBJ2-7	ASNPGTGGAGQY
TRBV5-1	TRBJ1-3	ASSLPGASSGNTIY
TRBV29-1	TRBJ1-1	SVEKGDPTEAF
TRBV4-2	TRBJ2-2	ASSQDEGQGLTGELF
TRBV7-2	TRBJ1-5	ASSFWSDQPQH
TRBV3-1/TRBV3-2	TRBJ2-1	ASSPFSGGDNEQF
TRBV9	TRBJ2-1	ASSVGTSAEQF
TRBV3-1/TRBV3-2	TRBJ2-1	ASSQAGTGYNEQF
TRBV11-3	TRBJ1-2	ASSLTGLIYGYT
TRBV27	TRBJ1-1	ASRTHYRDGNTEAF
TRBV27	TRBJ1-2	ASSLGLGPSYGYT
TRBV6-2/TRBV6-3	TRBJ2-7	ASSYPLDRGRPYEQY